Below are 13 T cell receptor beta chains sequenced from a single sample in a study of regulatory T cells in long-lasting Graves disease. Assembly of TCR beta libraries relied on iRepertoire HTBI primers together with Arm-PCR of CDR3 regions. TCRdb itself ran the multiplex PCR reads through MiXCR, one entry per CDR3 protein. This sample carries 300,000 to 400,000 distinct CDR3 sequences, over 15% of them seen once, and the ten largest clones take approximately 30%. Time point given: newly diagnosed GD, antithyroid drugs for less than 3 months. PBMC-extracted RNA yielded the TCR library. These data were also filed under a second study, of T cells in Graves' hyperthyroidism and ophthalmopathy.

The sample was peripheral blood mononuclear cells (PBMCs), taken at new diagnosis, from a patient treated with antithyroid drugs. All receptors come from a man aged 35 to 55 with Graves disease.

This clonotype was observed at least ten times. The chain combines TRBV5-1 with TRBJ2-1, with D possibly TRBD1 on 7 matching bases. CDR3 length: 16 residues. Looked up from germline, CDR1 is SGHRS and CDR2 is YFSETQ. Trimming removed 3 bases at V and 3 bases at J, with 16 bases between. CDR3 protein: CASSSGEGGSYNEQFF. The CDR3 DNA follows: TGCGCCAGCAGCTCGGGGGAAGGGGGCAGCTACAATGAGCAGTTCTTC.

This clonotype was seen at least ten times. The J gene is TRBJ1-5, the V gene TRBV30, with a tentative D call TRBD1 (5 bases). The CDR3 is 13 amino acids. Germline assignment: CDR1 GTSNPN and CDR2 SVGIG (reference sequence). Deletions cut 2 bases from V and 8 bases from J, with 13 bases between. The CDR3 DNA reads as TGTGCCTGGAGTATAGACAGCGGGAAGCCCCAGCATTTT. It translates to CAWSIDSGKPQHF.

This clonotype was found many times. This rearrangement joins TRBV20-1 to TRBJ1-5; D gene unclear. The CDR3 totals 15 residues. Germline CDR1 is DFQATT and CDR2 is SNEGSKA (reference sequence). V shed 6 bases and J shed 3 bases, with 18 bases lying between them. The CDR3 DNA reads as TGCAGTGCACCGACGGCAGGTGGCCCCAATCAGCCCCAGCATTTT. This translates into CSAPTAGGPNQPQHF.

The rearrangement joins TRBV24-1 to TRBJ1-2; a weak D match, TRBD1 (6 bases). The V end was cut by 4 bases, the J end by 4 bases, with 15 bases between. Per germline, CDR1 KGHDR and CDR2 SFDVKD. This CDR3 region has 15 residues. The chain's CDR3 is CATSDRTTGFYGYTF. In nucleotides, the CDR3 is TGTGCCACCAGTGACCGTACGACAGGATTCTATGGCTACACCTTC.

Ten or more counts support this clonotype. The J gene is TRBJ2-1, the V gene TRBV5-8; D is undetermined. In germline, CDR1 is SGHTS, CDR2 YDEGEE. The CDR3 is 12 amino acids. With 6 bases removed from V and 8 bases from J, the gap between germline ends came to 12 bases. The CDR3 sequence is CASNFAQDEQFF. CDR3 DNA sequence: TGTGCCAGCAACTTCGCTCAGGATGAGCAGTTCTTC.

About this clonotype itself: One end of the junction fails to match germline, which may point to a read error. The chain employs TRBV7-9 and TRBJ2-1, with 8 bases lining up with TRBD1. The CDR3 spans 15 residues. Germline V CDR1 and CDR2: SEHNR, FQNEAQ (reference sequence). As DNA, the CDR3 is TGTGCCAGCACCCCCCCGGGACAGGCCTACAATGAGCGGTTCTTC. This encodes CASTPPGQAYNERFF.

Many counts were recorded for this clonotype. The rearrangement joins TRBV6-4 to TRBJ2-3; D is perhaps TRBD1 (5 bases). The V end lost 4 bases, the J end lost 0 bases, and 11 bases lay between the germline ends. Germline-derived CDR1 and CDR2 are MRHNA and SNTAGT. The CDR3 is 15 residues long. CDR3: CASSVSAGSTDTQYF. The CDR3 nucleotides are TGTGCCAGCAGTGTTTCCGCAGGGAGCACAGATACGCAGTATTTT.

This chain uses TRBV7-2 with TRBJ1-1; D call uncertain. Germline CDR1 SGHTA, CDR2 FQGNSA. V was pared by 4 bases and J by 1 base, with 7 bases between. This CDR3 comprises 13 residues. The chain's CDR3 is CASSSRWNTEAFF. In DNA form, the CDR3 reads TGTGCCAGCAGCTCCCGATGGAACACTGAAGCTTTCTTT.

CDR3 in amino acids: CASSILTGNQPQHF. The DNA for the CDR3 is TGTGCCAGCAGTATCCTAACAGGCAATCAGCCCCAGCATTTT. The chain joins TRBV2 to TRBJ1-5; unclear D gene. In germline, CDR1 is SNHLY, CDR2 FYNNEI. Trimming left V 5 bases short and J 2 bases short, with 10 bases between. The CDR3 has 14 residues.

J is TRBJ2-5 and V is TRBV14, with 10 bases matching TRBD2. Germline V CDR1 and CDR2: SGHDN, FVKESK. The CDR3 loop spans 15 amino acids. Trimming at V came to 2 bases and at J to 5 bases, leaving 5 bases not matched to a gene. In nucleotides, the CDR3 is TGTGCCAGCAGCCAACTAGCGGGGGCTTTCGAGACCCAGTACTTC. Its translation is CASSQLAGAFETQYF.

In its sample, this clonotype was seen many times. The chain combines TRBV2 with TRBJ2-1; D unclear. CDR1 is SNHLY, CDR2 FYNNEI, per germline. CDR3 length: 10 residues. Trimming removed 7 bases from V and 7 bases from J, with 5 bases in between. DNA for the CDR3: TGTGCCAGCATGATTAATGAGCAGTTCTTC. Translating it yields CASMINEQFF.

This clonotype was seen repeatedly, ten times or more. The rearrangement uses TRBV19 and TRBJ1-1; TRBD1 might be the D (6 bases). V was trimmed by 6 bases and J by 4 bases, leaving 12 bases between them. Looked up from germline, CDR1 is LNHDA and CDR2 is SQIVND (reference sequence). The length of the CDR3 is 13 residues. In DNA form, the CDR3 reads TGTGCCAGTAGCCACAGGGAAGGCACTGAAGCTTTCTTT. Protein product: CASSHREGTEAFF.

V and J are TRBV4-1 and TRBJ1-4; D uncertain. In germline, CDR1 is MGHRA, CDR2 YSYEKL. The CDR3 has 15 residues. Trimming removed 3 bases at V and 0 bases at J, with 8 bases between. The CDR3 loop reads CASSQRKATNEKLFF. The CDR3 DNA reads TGCGCCAGCAGCCAGCGGAAGGCAACTAATGAAAAACTGTTTTTT.